The 24 T cell receptor beta chains below were found in one sample sequenced in a study of T cell changes during pregnancy in multiple sclerosis. Sequencing was performed with immunoSEQ multiplex PCR; in TCRdb, only in-frame clones are kept and a portion is missing. The sample lists 79,000 or so clones, about nine tenths occurring once. The source was peripheral blood, collected before pregnancy. The origin of the receptors is a female donor with multiple sclerosis, enrolled in a pregnancy study.

V and J are TRBV5-1 and TRBJ2-3; perhaps TRBD1 as D (5 bases). Trimming shortened V by 0 bases and J by 1 base, and 9 bases separated the two germline ends. There are 15 residues in the CDR3. In germline, CDR1 is SGHRS, CDR2 YFSETQ. DNA of the CDR3: TGCGCCAGCAGCTTGGGGGGCGGCCGCACAGATACGCAGTATTTT. Translating gives CASSLGGGRTDTQYF.

This clone appeared a few times. J is TRBJ2-4 and V is TRBV19; D ambiguous. Trimming took 5 bases from V and 2 from J, leaving 13 bases between them. Germline CDR1 reads LNHDA; CDR2 reads SQIVND (reference sequence). The CDR3 extends over 15 amino acids. CDR3 DNA sequence: TGTGCCAGTAGTCTCCTTGGGCAGTCCAAAAACATTCAGTACTTC. It is translated as CASSLLGQSKNIQYF.

In DNA form, the CDR3 reads TGTGCCAGCAGTCGGAGATCGGAGCTCCTCACCGGGGAGCTGTTTTTT. Amino acids: CASSRRSELLTGELFF. J is TRBJ2-2 and V is TRBV7-8; D unclear. Germline lookup yields CDR1 SGHVS and CDR2 FQNEAQ. The CDR3 runs 16 residues. V dropped 6 bases and J dropped 4 bases, with 18 bases sitting between them.

V usage is TRBV30 and J usage is TRBJ1-1; 7 bases map to TRBD1. CDR3 size: 13 residues. With 5 bases clipped from V and 4 bases from J, the junction kept 7 bases outside the gene matches. Germline CDR1 GTSNPN, CDR2 SVGIG (reference sequence). The CDR3 DNA reads TGTGCCTGGGTTAGACAGGGACCCACTGAAGCTTTCTTT. Its translation is CAWVRQGPTEAFF.

This chain connects TRBV19 to TRBJ2-7, with TRBD1 identical over 9 bases. The CDR3 loop spans 14 amino acids. CDR1 is LNHDA and CDR2 is SQIVND in the germline V gene (reference sequence). Losses at the gene ends were 5 bases for V and 6 bases for J; bases not matched to a gene: 8. The CDR3 DNA sequence: TGTGCCAGTAGTTCTGCCGGGACAGGGTTCGAGCAGTACTTC. Protein: CASSSAGTGFEQYF. The full variable domain, rest sourced from reference TRBV19 and TRBJ2-7, is DGGITQSPKYLFRKEGQNVTLSCEQNLNHDAMYWYRQDPGQGLRLIYYSQIVNDFQKGDIAEGYSVSREKKESFPLTVTSAQKNPTAFYLCASSSAGTGFEQYFGPGTRLTVT.

The J gene is TRBJ2-3, the V gene TRBV4-3; D gene uncertain. V dropped 3 bases and J dropped 0 bases, with 4 bases sitting between them. Per the germline V gene, CDR1 is LGHNA and CDR2 is YSLEER. The CDR3 is made up of 13 amino acids. As DNA, the CDR3 is TGCGCCAGCAGCCAGCTAAGCACAGATACGCAGTATTTT. This encodes CASSQLSTDTQYF.

This CDR3 is CATSRDTWGQYTGELFF. CDR3 sequence (DNA): TGTGCCACCAGCAGAGATACGTGGGGCCAGTACACCGGGGAGCTGTTTTTT. This chain links TRBV15 with TRBJ2-2, with D possibly TRBD1 on 5 matching bases. V was cut by 0 bases and J by 3 bases, with 14 bases left in between. CDR3 length: 17 amino acids. CDR1 LNHNV and CDR2 YYDKDF come from the germline V gene (reference sequence).

This sequence joins TRBV9 and TRBJ2-3; a possible D gene is TRBD2 (6 bases). The CDR3 consists of 17 residues. The ends were cut back, 4 bases at V and 2 bases at J, with 20 bases in the middle. Germline assignment: CDR1 SGDLS and CDR2 YYNGEE. CDR3 residues: CASSLAWGLPSTDTQYF. CDR3 nucleotides: TGTGCCAGCAGCCTCGCATGGGGACTGCCTTCCACAGATACGCAGTATTTT. The whole variable domain, filled in from reference TRBV9 and TRBJ2-3, reads DSGVTQTPKHLITATGQRVTLRCSPRSGDLSVYWYQQSLDQGLQFLIQYYNGEERAKGNILERFSAQQFPDLHSELNLSSLELGDSALYFCASSLAWGLPSTDTQYFGPGTRLTVL.

The V and J genes are TRBV18 and TRBJ2-5; the D is unclear. This CDR3 region has 13 residues. Looked up from germline, CDR1 is KGHSH and CDR2 is LQKENI. Trimming removed 3 bases from V and 5 bases from J, with 10 bases in between. The DNA of the CDR3 is TGTGCCAGCTCACCCCGAACTCTGGAGACCCAGTACTTC. Its protein is CASSPRTLETQYF.

This sequence joins TRBV7-9 and TRBJ2-7; 10 bases line up with TRBD1. CDR3 length: 16 residues. The ends lost 0 bases at V and 4 bases at J; junction bases unmatched: 6. The V gene's germline CDR1 is SEHNR and CDR2 FQNEAQ (reference sequence). CDR3 in DNA: TGTGCCAGCAGCTTAGCAGGGACAGGGGCGGGGTACGAGCAGTACTTC. Translation gives CASSLAGTGAGYEQYF.

The chain links TRBV5-1 to TRBJ1-2; 7 bases align to TRBD1. Trimming removed 0 bases from V and 6 bases from J; junction bases left unmatched: 2. This CDR3 contains 13 residues. The V gene's germline CDR1 is SGHRS and CDR2 YFSETQ. The CDR3 coding sequence is TGCGCCAGCAGCTTGGACAGGGGCCATGGCTACACCTTC. Translating gives CASSLDRGHGYTF.

The count of this clone is one. V and J are TRBV9 and TRBJ2-5; 7 positions agree with TRBD2. Germline V gene data show CDR1 as SGDLS and CDR2 as YYNGEE. CDR3 length equals 14 residues. The trim removed 4 bases at V and 2 bases at J, leaving 5 bases unmatched. CDR3 region: CASSLFSGQETQYF. CDR3 DNA: TGTGCCAGCAGCTTATTTAGCGGGCAAGAGACCCAGTACTTC.

The chain is built from TRBV7-9 and TRBJ1-5, with 7 bases aligning to TRBD1. The CDR3 is made up of 18 amino acids. Germline CDR1 is SEHNR and CDR2 is FQNEAQ (reference sequence). The ends lost 2 bases at V and 4 bases at J; junction bases unmatched: 14. The CDR3 coding sequence is TGTGCCAGCAGCTTAAGGGACAACAGGGGTTATTTGAATCAGCCCCAGCATTTT. Translated: CASSLRDNRGYLNQPQHF.

The chain joins TRBV7-8 to TRBJ2-2; TRBD2 aligns across 8 bases. J lost 0 bases, V lost 3 bases, and 0 bases had no gene match. The CDR3 runs to 15 residues. CDR1 is SGHVS and CDR2 is FQNEAQ in the germline V gene. CDR3 sequence: CASSFSGTNTGELFF. In DNA form, the CDR3 reads TGTGCCAGCAGCTTTAGCGGGACGAACACCGGGGAGCTGTTTTTT.

The rearrangement joins TRBV6-1 to TRBJ2-7; D is ambiguous. Germline-derived CDR1 and CDR2 are MNHNS and SASEGT. The CDR3 runs 15 residues. V was clipped by 1 base and J by 2 bases, with 12 bases between them. DNA of the CDR3: TGTGCCAGCAGTGAAGGTGGCGGTGGAACCTACGAGCAGTACTTC. It is translated as CASSEGGGGTYEQYF.

The rearrangement links TRBV5-4 to TRBJ2-2; D remains ambiguous. CDR1 is SGHNT and CDR2 is YYREEE in the germline V gene (reference sequence). V dropped 4 bases and J dropped 1 base, with 5 bases sitting between them. The CDR3 has 13 amino acids. This CDR3 reads CASSNGNTGELFF. CDR3 DNA: TGTGCCAGCAGCAACGGGAACACCGGGGAGCTGTTTTTT.

The CDR3 spells CASSSTSGGRNEQFF. In DNA, the CDR3 is TGTGCCAGCAGTTCGACTAGCGGGGGGCGCAATGAGCAGTTCTTC. This chain joins TRBV7-3 and TRBJ2-1; 13 bases align to TRBD2. This CDR3 contains 15 residues. Germline lookup yields CDR1 SGHTA and CDR2 FQGTGA. The V and J ends lost 6 bases and 6 bases, in that order; junction bases with no gene match: 5.

With respect to this clone: Its ends do not fully match the called genes, so a read error is possible. Other nucleotide sequences from this sample produce the same CDR3. The chain carries TRBV4-3 and TRBJ1-1; D is undetermined. The CDR3 has 14 residues. Germline assignment: CDR1 LGHNA and CDR2 YSLEER. DNA for the CDR3: TGCGCCAGTAGCCAAGATAGAAGGGAGGCTGAAGCTTTCTTT. Translation: CASSQDRREAEAFF.

V and J are TRBV30 and TRBJ1-2; D call uncertain. This CDR3 is 14 amino acids long. Deletions cut 3 bases from V and 4 bases from J, with 15 bases between. From germline, CDR1 is GTSNPN and CDR2 SVGIG (reference sequence). The CDR3 DNA sequence: TGTGCCTGGAGACACGCGGGATCGGGCTATGGCTACACCTTC. This translates into CAWRHAGSGYGYTF. Filled out from reference TRBV30 and TRBJ1-2, the complete variable domain reads SQTIHQWPATLVQPVGSPLSLECTVEGTSNPNLYWYRQAAGRGLQLLFYSVGIGQISSEVPQNLSASRPQDRQFILSSKKLLLSDSGFYLCAWRHAGSGYGYTFGSGTRLTVV.

V and J are TRBV30 and TRBJ1-2, with TRBD1 matching 7 bases. Germline trimming cut 4 bases from V and 7 bases from J; bases unmatched to any gene: 6. This CDR3 region has 12 residues. Germline V lookup: CDR1 GTSNPN, CDR2 SVGIG (reference sequence). The CDR3 spells CAWNEQGTGYTF. The CDR3 DNA reads as TGTGCCTGGAATGAACAGGGGACTGGCTACACCTTC.

The chain carries TRBV7-2 and TRBJ1-5, with D hard to call. Germline-derived CDR1 and CDR2 are SGHTA and FQGNSA. This CDR3 region has 14 residues. V was trimmed by 5 bases and J by 6 bases, leaving 14 bases between them. CDR3 nucleotides: TGTGCCAGCAGCCCGGTGACTGATCCTCAGCCCCAGCATTTT. Amino acid sequence: CASSPVTDPQPQHF.

The chain carries TRBV9 and TRBJ1-2; D gene uncertain. The CDR3 contains 13 residues. Trimming removed 0 bases from V and 3 bases from J, with 6 bases in between. Germline V gene data show CDR1 as SGDLS and CDR2 as YYNGEE. The CDR3 sequence is CASSVGRDYGYTF. Here the CDR3 DNA reads TGTGCCAGCAGCGTAGGACGGGACTATGGCTACACCTTC.

The sample holds one count of this clone. This chain connects TRBV7-8 to TRBJ2-7, with D possibly being TRBD1 (6 bases). Germline V gene lookup returns CDR1 SGHVS and CDR2 FQNEAQ. The CDR3 contains 15 residues. Trimming left V 1 base short and J 0 bases short, with 10 bases between. For the CDR3, the DNA is TGTGCCAGCAGCTTAGTTGTGGACAGCTCCTACGAGCAGTACTTC. This codes for CASSLVVDSSYEQYF.

The chain is built from TRBV6-1 and TRBJ2-7; tentative D call: TRBD2 (5 bases). There are 13 residues in the CDR3. The germline V gene has CDR1 MNHNS and CDR2 SASEGT. V was pared by 1 base and J by 9 bases, with 13 bases between. The CDR3 DNA sequence: TGTGCCAGCAGTGAAGTGGCAGAACGGGGGCAGTACTTC. Translation: CASSEVAERGQYF.